A selection of T cell receptor beta chains follows, all from one sample in a study of blood T cells in healthy people across ages. TCRdb reprocessed the 5' RACE reads via MiXCR and lists one record per CDR3 protein. The repertoire holds hundreds of thousands of distinct CDR3 sequences, with around 31% as singletons. The sample was blood. The source is an elderly woman in good health. Both conserved end residues are part of each CDR3. Fields, in order: D gene, J gene, clone size, V gene, CDR3 protein, CDR3 DNA. The D gene is left open where the match is weak. Some rows have no size entry. The others give once, few or many, or a class for an expanded clone.

d_gene: TRBD2; j_gene: TRBJ2-3; abundance: -; v_gene: TRBV7-2; CDR3aa: CASSSRREGKTQYF; CDR3nt: TGTGCCAGCAGCTCCCGTCGGGAGGGGAAAACGCAGTATTTT
d_gene: -; j_gene: TRBJ1-5; abundance: few; v_gene: TRBV27; CDR3aa: CASSLRWGDQPQHF; CDR3nt: TGTGCCAGCAGTTTAAGGTGGGGGGATCAGCCCCAGCATTTT
d_gene: TRBD1; j_gene: TRBJ1-5; abundance: many; v_gene: TRBV7-2; CDR3aa: CASSLDQTRGQPQHF; CDR3nt: TGTGCCAGCAGCTTAGATCAGACCAGGGGGCAGCCCCAGCATTTT
d_gene: -; j_gene: TRBJ2-1; abundance: -; v_gene: TRBV7-9; CDR3aa: CASSRKGEQFF; CDR3nt: TGTGCCAGCTCTAGGAAGGGTGAGCAGTTCTTC
d_gene: -; j_gene: TRBJ1-2; abundance: many; v_gene: TRBV20-1; CDR3aa: CSARPQDYYGYTF; CDR3nt: TGCAGTGCCCGACCCCAGGACTACTATGGCTACACCTTC
d_gene: TRBD2; j_gene: TRBJ2-1; abundance: -; v_gene: TRBV2; CDR3aa: CASSEAGGGCYNEQFF; CDR3nt: TGTGCCAGCAGTGAAGCGGGCGGGGGGTGTTACAATGAGCAGTTCTTC
d_gene: -; j_gene: TRBJ1-1; abundance: -; v_gene: TRBV20-1; CDR3aa: CSSGTEAFF; CDR3nt: TGCAGTTCCGGGACTGAAGCTTTCTTT
d_gene: TRBD2; j_gene: TRBJ2-1; abundance: -; v_gene: TRBV2; CDR3aa: CASSEGLAGGYEQFF; CDR3nt: TGTGCCAGCAGTGAAGGGCTAGCGGGCGGCTATGAGCAGTTCTTC
d_gene: -; j_gene: TRBJ1-5; abundance: many; v_gene: TRBV6-5; CDR3aa: CASSSEQTTGNGLRRNQPQHF; CDR3nt: TGTGCCAGCAGTTCCGAGCAAACAACAGGGAACGGGCTTCGGCGCAATCAGCCCCAGCATTTT
d_gene: -; j_gene: TRBJ2-7; abundance: many; v_gene: TRBV20-1; CDR3aa: CSAGDNSYEQYF; CDR3nt: TGCAGTGCGGGGGACAACTCCTACGAGCAGTACTTC
d_gene: -; j_gene: TRBJ2-1; abundance: many; v_gene: TRBV6-5; CDR3aa: CASMGGIDNEQFF; CDR3nt: TGTGCCAGCATGGGGGGCATCGACAATGAGCAGTTCTTC
d_gene: -; j_gene: TRBJ2-5; abundance: many; v_gene: TRBV20-1; CDR3aa: CSARVPQETQYF; CDR3nt: TGCAGTGCTAGAGTCCCGCAAGAGACCCAGTACTTC
d_gene: -; j_gene: TRBJ1-5; abundance: -; v_gene: TRBV20-1; CDR3aa: CSAGAGASNQPQHF; CDR3nt: TGCAGTGCTGGAGCGGGGGCCAGCAATCAGCCCCAGCATTTT
d_gene: TRBD2; j_gene: TRBJ2-3; abundance: many; v_gene: TRBV20-1; CDR3aa: CSASILAGPMGDTQYF; CDR3nt: TGCAGTGCTAGTATACTAGCGGGTCCCATGGGAGATACGCAGTATTTT
d_gene: TRBD1; j_gene: TRBJ2-7; abundance: -; v_gene: TRBV5-1; CDR3aa: CASSRRIGQGASYEQYF; CDR3nt: TGCGCCAGCAGCCGGAGAATAGGACAGGGGGCCTCCTACGAGCAGTACTTC
d_gene: -; j_gene: TRBJ2-5; abundance: many; v_gene: TRBV7-9; CDR3aa: CASSLAQAPKETQYF; CDR3nt: TGTGCCAGCAGCTTAGCGCAGGCACCAAAAGAGACCCAGTACTTC